What follows are 8 T cell receptor beta chains derived from one specimen sequenced in a study of siplizumab effects on memory and regulatory T cells. Profiling relied on immunoSEQ multiplex PCR, and the TCRdb table lists in-frame clones only, not all of them. The sample contains around 95,000 clones, more than 85% of which appear only once. The sequenced sample was CD4+ T cells sorted from blood. Receptors originate from a human donor in good health.

The gene calls are TRBV11-2 and TRBJ2-7; 8 bases agree with TRBD1. After removal of 3 bases from V and 2 bases from J, the junction contained 6 bases not matched to a gene. The V gene's germline CDR1 is SGHAT and CDR2 FQNNGV. This CDR3 has 15 residues. CDR3 bases: TGTGCCAGCAGCTTGTCGGGACAGGCAACCTACGAGCAGTACTTC. Protein sequence: CASSLSGQATYEQYF.

This chain uses TRBV6-6 with TRBJ1-5; 10 bases fit TRBD1. This CDR3 contains 16 residues. From germline, CDR1 is MNHNY and CDR2 SVGAGI (reference sequence). V trimming: 6 bases; J trimming: 4 bases; junction bases outside the gene matches: 9. The CDR3: CASRPGQGGWNQPQHF. The CDR3 coding sequence is TGTGCCAGCAGACCTGGACAGGGGGGATGGAATCAGCCCCAGCATTTT.

The genes are TRBV30 and TRBJ1-1; 11 bases align to TRBD1. Losses at the gene ends were 2 bases for V and 6 bases for J; bases not matched to a gene: 8. CDR1 and CDR2 (germline): GTSNPN, SVGIG (reference sequence). This CDR3 region has 15 residues. The CDR3 nucleotides read TGTGCCTGGAGTCCATCGGACAGGGGGCCCGCTGAAGCTTTCTTT. It translates to CAWSPSDRGPAEAFF.

This chain connects TRBV2 to TRBJ1-5; maybe TRBD1 (5 bases). Germline assignment: CDR1 SNHLY and CDR2 FYNNEI. Trimming took 5 bases from V and 3 from J, leaving 14 bases between them. CDR3 length: 15 amino acids. The DNA of the CDR3 is TGTGCCAGCAGTACGTTGACAGCCCACAATCAGCCCCAGCATTTT. Encoded protein: CASSTLTAHNQPQHF.

V usage is TRBV6-1 and J usage is TRBJ2-3, with TRBD2 matching over 8 bases. The length of the CDR3 is 14 residues. J was trimmed by 2 bases and V by 6 bases; bases with no gene match: 4. Germline V CDR1 and CDR2: MNHNS, SASEGT. The CDR3 coding sequence is TGTGCCAGCAGACAGCGGGGGATCACAGATACGCAGTATTTT. Protein: CASRQRGITDTQYF.

The V gene is TRBV5-1, the J gene TRBJ2-3; 11 positions agree with TRBD2. CDR1 and CDR2 (germline): SGHRS, YFSETQ. The CDR3 runs to 16 residues. Trimming at V came to 6 bases and at J to 2 bases, leaving 8 bases not matched to a gene. The DNA of the CDR3 is TGCGCCAGCACCAAGACTAGCGGGGTTATCACAGATACGCAGTATTTT. The encoded protein is CASTKTSGVITDTQYF. The whole variable domain, filled in from reference TRBV5-1 and TRBJ2-3, reads KAGVTQTPRYLIKTRGQQVTLSCSPISGHRSVSWYQQTPGQGLQFLFEYFSETQRNKGNFPGRFSGRQFSNSRSEMNVSTLELGDSALYLCASTKTSGVITDTQYFGPGTRLTVL.

The chain links TRBV28 to TRBJ2-1, with TRBD2 matching over 10 bases. V shed 5 bases and J 2 bases; nucleotides not matched to a gene: 6. The CDR3 has 16 amino acids. Germline loops: CDR1 MDHEN, CDR2 SYDVKM. CDR3 in DNA: TGTGCCAGCAGTCTTATAAGCGGGGGGGCCTACAATGAGCAGTTCTTC. Amino acids: CASSLISGGAYNEQFF.

The CDR3 here is CAISDNRENIQYF. CDR3 nucleotide sequence: TGTGCCATCAGTGATAACAGGGAAAACATTCAGTACTTC. The chain carries TRBV10-3 and TRBJ2-4; D perhaps matches TRBD1 (6 bases). Germline CDR1 and CDR2: ENHRY and SYGVKD. The CDR3 is made up of 13 amino acids. V was trimmed by 3 bases and J by 5 bases, leaving 8 bases between them.